This T cell receptor beta chain appears in the sequencing data of a study of blood T cell repertoires in COVID-19. The method was immunoSEQ multiplex PCR; TCRdb's version includes in-frame clones alone and lacks a portion of them. The table records 250,000 to 300,000 clones, 70% to 90% of them present only once. CDR3 length: 15 residues. The V gene's germline CDR1 is MNHEY and CDR2 SVGEGT. Germline trimming cut 2 bases from V and 9 bases from J; bases unmatched to any gene: 10. J is TRBJ2-1 and V is TRBV6-2 or TRBV6-3; 7 bases are shared with TRBD1. The sequence was collected from a woman aged 70-85 years with COVID-19, enrolled during active disease. Material for sequencing was peripheral blood. The CDR3 loop is CASSYADRASGEQFF. The CDR3, as DNA: TGTGCCAGCAGTTACGCCGACAGGGCCTCTGGTGAGCAGTTCTTC.